The entry that follows covers one TCR beta chain sequence. This receptor's antigen is unknown. No base-level quality is on record; no much larger clone is a single base apart. Participants in the prospective study were enrolled through a virtual design, were aged 18 to 89 years, and lived in roughly 24 United States geographic areas. In the prospective study, participants were assigned to cohorts based on the clinical history participants reported in a screening survey and a study questionnaire. Recovered participants in ImmuneRACE Cohort 3 were defined as having two consecutive negative NP/OP PCR tests, clearance from a healthcare professional, or resolution of symptoms. Each participant in the prospective study had whole blood, serum and a nasopharyngeal or oropharyngeal swab collected by mobile phlebotomists. Additional blood draws and questionnaires over an approximately two-month period could optionally be provided by prospective study participants. Blood samples from the prospective study were shipped frozen or at room temperature prior to DNA extraction.

Unmatched junction bases come to 14, with V trimmed by 3 bases and J by 7 bases. The germline V gene (reference sequence) provides CDR1 GTSNPN and CDR2 SVGIG. There are 15 amino acids in the CDR3, from cysteine to phenylalanine inclusive. Just the 45-base CDR3 DNA is kept, in frame starting at base 1. This sample is part of a study of blood T cell repertoires in COVID-19 (dated by TCRdb to 2020 to 2022). About the investigation overall: Collaborator samples came from the United States, Italy and Spain and covered acute and convalescent phases of COVID-19. The material from the prospective study consisted of cDNA or gDNA derived from T cells, B-cell-depleted T cells, or PBMCs. Subjects who had been exposed to COVID-19, were actively infected with it, or had recovered from it provided the deeply sampled blood TCRbeta repertoires that made up the dataset. The repertoires were released in a freely available public database meant as a resource for research on the immune response to SARS-CoV-2. Samples came from the ongoing ImmuneRACE study (first 160 participants) plus 1,254 subjects from 6 global collaborators. Nearly every sample came with metadata listing a de-identified subject ID, COVID-19 status, age in years and sex. Where HLA class I and class II types were available, the types were taken from metadata supplied by the sample provider, not from assay-based typing. Paper-wide results and their limitations: How much clinical and demographic metadata was included differed by source and by participant, and the metadata was provided uncurated.

The immunoSEQ Assay, a bias-controlled multiplex PCR, was used to amplify TCRbeta CDR3 regions from genomic DNA. As for the original processing: The number of nucleated cells in each sample was estimated from the amplification of reference gene primers within the assay. To quantify the absolute abundance of each unique TCRbeta CDR3 rearrangement, sequence reads were collapsed and filtered. Productive Simpson clonality was computed per sample as the square root of Simpson's diversity index over productive rearrangements. In its TCRdb copy, this immuneACCESS table keeps in-frame sequences only and misses some clones. Where compared with another copy, unresolved V genes explain less than half of these, and the others have no known cause. That table gives V, J and clone size, and the DNA gave D and trimming. For this sample there are more than 300,000 clones; about 90% appear just once. The ten biggest clones cover approximately 5.4% of the sample.

The receptor's source is a woman in her 30s who had recovered from COVID-19. The sample was PBMCs or T cells enriched from blood (not recorded which). The chain is assembled from TRBV30 and TRBJ1-2; the junction holds 7 bases that match TRBD1. The nucleotide sequence reads as follows: TGTGCCTGGAGAGGAGACAGGGAGCTACGTGGTGGCTACACCTTC. Translated, it reads CAWRGDRELRGGYTF.